This T cell receptor beta chain was obtained from a study of T-cell reconstitution after alpha-beta-depleted transplantation in children. Study-wide results and caveats: One year post-transplant, T-cell counts and diversity were largely derived from T cells produced anew.

Germline assignment: CDR1 SQVTM and CDR2 ANQGSEA. This CDR3 is 15 amino acids long. The V and J ends lost 4 bases and 0 bases, in that order; junction bases with no gene match: 8. Molecular barcoding with unique molecular identifiers was used for the TCRbeta library. A single record per CDR3 protein comes from TCRdb applying MiXCR to the PCR reads. The sample consists of around 100,000 distinct CDR3 sequences, around 5.9% of them appearing once. This clonotype was observed many times. Its specificity is unknown. This TCR was recovered from a female patient aged 2 to 10 who had a stem cell transplant for Fanconi anemia, so the T cells may come from the graft donor. The rearrangement joins TRBV29-1 to TRBJ1-1; 7 nucleotides line up with TRBD1. Sequencing used PBMCs, mostly from graft donor cells, obtained 60 days after TCRalphabeta/CD19-depleted stem cell transplant. This chain's CDR3 is CSVGNRGAMNTEAFF. Here the CDR3 DNA reads TGCAGCGTTGGGAACAGGGGAGCCATGAACACTGAAGCTTTCTTT.